One and the same sample provided the 28 T cell receptor beta chains below, sequenced in a study of shared clonotypes between healthy human individuals. Repertoires were generated with immunoSEQ multiplex PCR, while TCRdb's copy carries only in-frame clones and drops some. Of about 490,000 clones listed, about 82% are singletons. Input material: PBMCs. All receptors derive from a woman aged 40-49 years in good health. Some clones in this sample may be carry-over from other donors' samples.

CDR3 residues: CASSGTRRYGYTF. Written as DNA, the CDR3 is TGTGCCAGCAGTGGGACACGACGTTATGGCTACACCTTC. The J gene is TRBJ1-2, the V gene TRBV28; maybe TRBD1 (6 bases). V was pared by 5 bases and J by 5 bases, with 12 bases between. This CDR3 is 13 amino acids long. Germline CDR1 is MDHEN and CDR2 is SYDVKM.

The chain carries TRBV29-1 and TRBJ2-3, with 9 bases identical to TRBD2. Losses at the gene ends were 0 bases for V and 2 bases for J; bases not matched to a gene: 9. CDR3 length: 17 residues. Germline CDR1 is SQVTM and CDR2 is ANQGSEA. The CDR3 DNA reads as TGCAGCGTTGAAGATCCTTGGGCTAGCGGGGCCACAGATACGCAGTATTTT. Residues: CSVEDPWASGATDTQYF.

The chain employs TRBV29-1 and TRBJ2-2, with 14 bases identical to TRBD2. The CDR3 length is 17 residues. The J segment lost 3 bases and the V segment lost 6 bases, leaving 9 bases of the junction unmatched. Per germline, CDR1 SQVTM and CDR2 ANQGSEA. The CDR3 sequence is CSVATGLAGVDTGELFF. DNA of the CDR3: TGCAGCGTAGCAACGGGACTAGCGGGAGTTGACACCGGGGAGCTGTTTTTT.

The gene calls are TRBV10-2 and TRBJ2-3; tentative D call: TRBD1 (5 bases). This CDR3 has 15 residues. Germline-derived CDR1 and CDR2 are WSHSY and SAAADI. Deletions cut 4 bases from V and 4 bases from J, with 15 bases between. In nucleotides, the CDR3 is TGCGCCAGCAGTGTTGGGGCCGCATCCTCAGATACGCAGTATTTT. This gives the protein CASSVGAASSDTQYF.

This chain joins TRBV7-3 and TRBJ1-1, with 7 bases matching TRBD1. Germline trimming cut 5 bases from V and 5 bases from J; bases unmatched to any gene: 8. Germline V gives CDR1 SGHTA, CDR2 FQGTGA. The CDR3 covers 14 residues. The CDR3 here is CASSTQQGSTEAFF. In DNA, the CDR3 is TGTGCCAGCAGCACACAACAGGGGTCTACTGAAGCTTTCTTT. Using reference TRBV7-3 and TRBJ1-1 for the parts outside the CDR3, the full variable domain is GAGVSQTPSNKVTEKGKYVELRCDPISGHTALYWYRQSLGQGPEFLIYFQGTGAADDSGLPNDRFFAVRPEGSVSTLKIQRTERGDSAVYLCASSTQQGSTEAFFGQGTRLTVV.

The rearrangement uses TRBV9 and TRBJ2-7; TRBD2 agrees at 8 bases. Germline values: CDR1 SGDLS, CDR2 YYNGEE. The CDR3 consists of 15 residues. The V gene end was trimmed by 3 bases and the J gene end by 4 bases; junction bases not matched to a gene: 9. CDR3 sequence: CASSAGGAPIYEQYF. DNA for the CDR3: TGTGCCAGCAGCGCCGGGGGGGCGCCCATTTACGAGCAGTACTTC.

This chain links TRBV5-4 with TRBJ2-5; D gene uncertain. Trimming stripped 5 bases from V and 1 base from J, with 12 bases between. The germline V gene has CDR1 SGHNT and CDR2 YYREEE (reference sequence). The CDR3 loop spans 14 amino acids. The CDR3 is CASSSVSSQETQYF. In DNA, the CDR3 is TGTGCCAGCAGTTCAGTCTCTTCCCAAGAGACCCAGTACTTC.

The chain uses TRBV5-6 and TRBJ2-7; no firm D call. V dropped 1 base and J dropped 7 bases, with 9 bases sitting between them. The CDR3 loop spans 12 amino acids. Germline V gene data show CDR1 as SGHDT and CDR2 as YYEEEE. CDR3 nucleotides: TGTGCCAGCAGCTTGTCTTCGCTGGAGCAGTACTTC. Translation: CASSLSSLEQYF.

The genes are TRBV7-3 and TRBJ2-3, with 11 bases fitting TRBD2. Trimming took 5 bases from V and 0 from J; bases not matched to a gene: 4. The germline gives CDR1 SGHTA, CDR2 FQGTGA. CDR3 length equals 16 residues. The CDR3 region is CASSITSGSSTDTQYF. The CDR3 DNA sequence: TGTGCCAGCAGCATTACTAGCGGGAGTAGCACAGATACGCAGTATTTT.

The chain is built from TRBV6-6 and TRBJ2-5; 10 positions match TRBD1. CDR1 and CDR2 from the germline V gene are MNHNY and SVGAGI (reference sequence). Losses at the gene ends were 6 bases for V and 3 bases for J; bases not matched to a gene: 7. The CDR3 extends over 15 amino acids. DNA of the CDR3: TGTGCCAGCAGCCGGGACAGGGGTGGGAAAGAGACCCAGTACTTC. This sequence encodes CASSRDRGGKETQYF.

This chain connects TRBV4-1 to TRBJ1-5; D not certain. V lost 0 bases and J lost 3, with 12 bases in between. CDR1 and CDR2 from the germline V gene are MGHRA and YSYEKL. The CDR3 runs to 16 residues. The CDR3 is CASSQDQGGPNQPQHF. The CDR3 DNA reads TGCGCCAGCAGCCAAGATCAAGGAGGGCCCAATCAGCCCCAGCATTTT.

This rearrangement joins TRBV25-1 to TRBJ1-2, with D unresolved. CDR1 is MGHDK, CDR2 SYGVNS, per germline. CDR3 length equals 13 residues. The ends were cut back, 2 bases at V and 7 bases at J, with 11 bases in the middle. CDR3 in amino acids: CASSEPGYSGYTF. CDR3 DNA sequence: TGTGCCAGCAGTGAACCAGGATATAGTGGCTACACCTTC.

CDR3 DNA sequence: TGTGCCAGCAGTTACTCGATATCATACAATGAGCAGTTCTTC. It translates to CASSYSISYNEQFF. This chain links TRBV6-5 with TRBJ2-1; no reliable D call. Germline values: CDR1 MNHEY, CDR2 SVGAGI. The V end was cut by 0 bases, the J end by 4 bases, with 7 bases between. The CDR3 covers 14 residues.

About this clone itself: The same CDR3 also results from other DNA sequences found in this sample. V and J are TRBV28 and TRBJ1-1, with TRBD1 as a possible D gene (6 bases). CDR1 and CDR2 from the germline V gene are MDHEN and SYDVKM. The CDR3 has 14 residues. The V end lost 8 bases, the J end lost 1 base, and 14 bases lay between the germline ends. The CDR3 loop is CASLDRGGNTEAFF. The CDR3 nucleotides are TGTGCCAGCCTGGACAGAGGTGGGAACACTGAAGCTTTCTTT. The entire variable domain, with the rest obtained from reference TRBV28 and TRBJ1-1, is as follows: DVKVTQSSRYLVKRTGEKVFLECVQDMDHENMFWYRQDPGLGLRLIYFSYDVKMKEKGDIPEGYSVSREKKERFSLILESASTNQTSMYLCASLDRGGNTEAFFGQGTRLTVV.

V gene TRBV11-2 combines with J gene TRBJ2-5; tentatively, D is TRBD2 (6 bases). The V end lost 5 bases, the J end lost 4 bases, and 17 bases lay between the germline ends. Germline loops: CDR1 SGHAT, CDR2 FQNNGV. This CDR3 is built from 15 residues. The CDR3 reads CASSLFGSETETQYF. For the CDR3, the DNA is TGTGCCAGCAGCCTTTTCGGGAGCGAGACAGAGACCCAGTACTTC.

The sample holds a few counts of this clone. This chain joins TRBV25-1 and TRBJ1-2, with D uncertain. The CDR3 contains 9 residues. V was shortened by 8 bases and J by 10 bases, with 8 bases between the two germline ends. Germline V CDR1 and CDR2: MGHDK, SYGVNS. CDR3 DNA: TGTGCCAGCGGAGACGACTACACCTTC. This codes for CASGDDYTF.

This clone was detected once. The chain couples TRBV6-1 to TRBJ2-5, with 9 bases lining up with TRBD2. Judging by the DNA end, TRBJ2-7 fits better; the J call may be wrong. Germline CDR1 reads MNHNS; CDR2 reads SASEGT. The CDR3 loop spans 18 amino acids. CDR3 sequence (DNA): TGTGCCAGCAGTGAAGTCTTCCCGCGACTAGCGGAGGCCTACGAGCAGTACTTC. Its protein is CASSEVFPRLAEAYEQYF.

To note about this clone: The junction shows a germline mismatch at one end, possibly a read error. The V and J genes are TRBV29-1 and TRBJ2-1; TRBD2 aligns across 10 bases. This CDR3 is built from 15 residues. Looked up from germline, CDR1 is SQVTM and CDR2 is ANQGSEA. The CDR3 DNA reads TGCAGCGTTGAAGGGCTAGCGGGAGAGGACAATGAGCGGTTCTTC. It yields the protein CSVEGLAGEDNERFF.

V is TRBV6-4 and J is TRBJ2-1, with 7 bases aligning to TRBD1. The ends lost 0 bases at V and 7 bases at J; junction bases unmatched: 6. The CDR3 is 15 residues long. The germline V gene has CDR1 MRHNA and CDR2 SNTAGT. The CDR3 is CASSDSGTAGNEQFF. CDR3 sequence (DNA): TGTGCCAGCAGTGACTCGGGGACAGCTGGGAATGAGCAGTTCTTC.

This clone was found a few times. The J gene is TRBJ2-7, the V gene TRBV30; D may be TRBD2 (6 bases). The germline V gene encodes CDR1 GTSNPN and CDR2 SVGIG (reference sequence). Trimming shortened V by 4 bases and J by 0 bases, and 16 bases separated the two germline ends. This CDR3 spans 15 amino acids. CDR3 coding DNA: TGTGCCTGGACCCCGCCCCTGGGGGGCTCCTACGAGCAGTACTTC. It specifies CAWTPPLGGSYEQYF.

As regards this clone: A much larger clone differs by one base, so this may be a read error. This sample also contains other DNA sequences that code for the same CDR3. V usage is TRBV6-4 and J usage is TRBJ1-1, with D uncertain. Germline lookup yields CDR1 MRHNA and CDR2 SNTAGT. Trimming removed 5 bases at V and 1 base at J, with 8 bases between. This CDR3 has 13 amino acids. CDR3 amino acids: CASSPGENTEAFF. The CDR3 coding sequence is TGTGCCAGCAGTCCGGGTGAGAACACTGAAGCTTTCTTT.

V and J are TRBV4-3 and TRBJ1-2; no clear D. Germline V gives CDR1 LGHNA, CDR2 YSLEER. The germline V and J ends were trimmed by 1 base and 4 bases, with 13 bases remaining between them. CDR3 length: 15 amino acids. CDR3 residues: CASSQGSGQVYGYTF. CDR3 nucleotide sequence: TGCGCCAGCAGCCAAGGGTCTGGGCAGGTCTATGGCTACACCTTC.

The chain employs TRBV5-8 and TRBJ2-5, with a weak D call TRBD2 (7 bases). V was trimmed by 0 bases and J by 5 bases, leaving 14 bases between them. Germline assignment: CDR1 SGHTS and CDR2 YDEGEE. CDR3 length: 15 residues. The CDR3 here is CASSLGGGPFETQYF. The CDR3 DNA reads as TGTGCCAGCAGCTTGGGGGGGGGCCCCTTTGAGACCCAGTACTTC.

Regarding this clone: With a much larger clone just one base away, this may be a read error. The identical CDR3 is also encoded by other nucleotide sequences in the sample. The V gene is TRBV19, the J gene TRBJ2-3, with 12 bases lining up with TRBD2. The V and J ends lost 9 bases and 0 bases, in that order; junction bases with no gene match: 7. The CDR3 runs 16 residues. Germline V gene data show CDR1 as LNHDA and CDR2 as SQIVND (reference sequence). The CDR3 protein is CASKRLAGASTDTQYF. For the CDR3, the DNA is TGTGCCAGCAAGAGACTAGCGGGGGCTAGCACAGATACGCAGTATTTT.

The chain employs TRBV2 and TRBJ1-5; D call uncertain. The CDR3 is 15 residues long. From germline, CDR1 is SNHLY and CDR2 FYNNEI. V was pared by 3 bases and J by 1 base, with 10 bases between. The CDR3: CASSDGVLSNQPQHF. CDR3 in DNA: TGTGCCAGCAGTGATGGGGTTCTGAGCAATCAGCCCCAGCATTTT.

The gene calls are TRBV7-3 and TRBJ2-3, with D perhaps TRBD2 (6 bases). The CDR3 sequence is 15 residues long. V gave up 1 base and J gave up 5 bases, with 13 bases separating them. Germline V gene sequence: CDR1 SGHTA, CDR2 FQGTGA. The CDR3 coding sequence is TGTGCCAGCAGCTTAAACCCGGGAGTGGTAGATACGCAGTATTTT. This encodes CASSLNPGVVDTQYF.

The V gene is TRBV4-3, the J gene TRBJ1-5; D is undetermined. Trimming took off 1 base at V and 1 base at J, with 11 bases between the two ends. In germline, CDR1 is LGHNA, CDR2 YSLEER. The CDR3 sequence is 16 residues long. The CDR3 region has the DNA TGCGCCAGCAGCCAAGTTCGCAGGACGAGCAATCAGCCCCAGCATTTT. Its translation is CASSQVRRTSNQPQHF.

Concerning this clone: A far larger clone is a single base away, which makes a read error likely. Other DNA sequences in the sample encode the same CDR3. The chain couples TRBV6-4 to TRBJ2-3, with 10 nucleotides matching TRBD2. The CDR3 loop spans 15 amino acids. Germline assignment: CDR1 MRHNA and CDR2 SNTAGT. The ends lost 4 bases at V and 3 bases at J; junction bases unmatched: 4. The CDR3 spells CASSALAGETDTQYF. The CDR3 DNA is TGTGCCAGCAGTGCTCTAGCGGGAGAAACAGATACGCAGTATTTT.